Shown below are 22 T cell receptor beta chains from a single sample sequenced in a study of blood T cell repertoires in COVID-19. Only in-frame clones appear in the TCRdb table, and some are missing; sequencing was by immunoSEQ multiplex PCR. The sample lists 140,000 to 150,000 clones; around nine tenths were seen once. The sample taken for sequencing was PBMCs or T cells enriched from blood (not recorded which). The source is a woman aged 25 to 39 with acute COVID-19.

This chain connects TRBV4-1 to TRBJ2-7; 11 bases map to TRBD2. V was pared by 3 bases and J by 3 bases, with 4 bases of the junction left unmatched. The CDR3 sequence is 15 residues long. Germline CDR1 MGHRA, CDR2 YSYEKL. The CDR3 sequence is CASSQGLAGGYEQYF. The CDR3 DNA follows: TGCGCCAGCAGCCAGGGCCTAGCGGGAGGCTACGAGCAGTACTTC.

The chain combines TRBV5-1 with TRBJ2-1; the match to TRBD2 covers 15 bases. The J segment lost 7 bases and the V segment lost 0 bases, leaving 2 bases of the junction unmatched. Germline V lookup: CDR1 SGHRS, CDR2 YFSETQ. The CDR3 is 16 residues long. CDR3 loop: CASSLAGTSGRNEQFF. DNA of the CDR3: TGCGCCAGCAGCTTGGCGGGGACTAGCGGGAGGAATGAGCAGTTCTTC.

The chain joins TRBV7-2 to TRBJ2-3, with a weak D call TRBD2 (5 bases). This CDR3 has 13 residues. V lost 4 bases, J lost 4 bases, and 9 bases lay in between. CDR1 and CDR2 from the germline V gene are SGHTA and FQGNSA. CDR3 nucleotides: TGTGCCAGCAGCTCACTAGGGCCAGATACGCAGTATTTT. Translation: CASSSLGPDTQYF. The variable domain in full, with the rest retrieved from reference TRBV7-2 and TRBJ2-3, is GAGVSQSPSNKVTEKGKDVELRCDPISGHTALYWYRQSLGQGLEFLIYFQGNSAPDKSGLPSDRFSAERTGGSVSTLTIQRTQQEDSAVYLCASSSLGPDTQYFGPGTRLTVL.

The chain joins TRBV10-3 to TRBJ1-4; D is unclear. The CDR3 runs 14 residues. In germline, CDR1 is ENHRY, CDR2 SYGVKD. V was clipped by 0 bases and J by 7 bases, with 9 bases between them. The CDR3: CAISESGRSEKLFF. The CDR3, as DNA: TGTGCCATCAGTGAGTCGGGGAGGAGTGAAAAACTGTTTTTT.

Worth noting for this clone: A junction boundary mismatches the germline segment, possibly from a read error. The gene calls are TRBV7-7 and TRBJ2-1; TRBD1 aligns across 7 bases. The CDR3 sequence is 14 residues long. Per germline, CDR1 SSHAT and CDR2 FNYEAQ (reference sequence). The CDR3 sequence is CASSSNRGGGEQFF. The CDR3 region has the DNA TGTGCTAGCAGCTCGAACAGGGGTGGAGGCGAGCAGTTCTTC.

CDR3 in amino acids: CASRGVDYEQYF. The CDR3 DNA sequence: TGTGCCAGCAGAGGGGTTGATTACGAGCAGTACTTC. The V and J genes are TRBV25-1 and TRBJ2-7, with a weak D call TRBD1 (5 bases). Germline values: CDR1 MGHDK, CDR2 SYGVNS. The CDR3 is made up of 12 amino acids. Trimming shortened V by 6 bases and J by 4 bases, and 10 bases separated the two germline ends.

The chain uses TRBV19 and TRBJ2-7; 7 nucleotides align to TRBD2. This CDR3 region has 14 residues. The germline V gene encodes CDR1 LNHDA and CDR2 SQIVND (reference sequence). V shed 4 bases and J 2 bases; nucleotides not matched to a gene: 5. The CDR3: CASSKRGTTYEQYF. The CDR3 nucleotides read TGTGCCAGTAGTAAACGAGGGACTACCTACGAGCAGTACTTC.

The J gene is TRBJ2-5, the V gene TRBV27; the D gene is possibly TRBD2 (6 bases). The CDR3 is made up of 15 amino acids. Germline lookup yields CDR1 MNHEY and CDR2 SMNVEV (reference sequence). V lost 2 bases to trimming and J lost 3 bases, with 13 bases between them. The CDR3 sequence is CASSLEVSGKETQYF. The CDR3 DNA reads as TGTGCCAGCAGTTTAGAGGTTAGCGGTAAAGAGACCCAGTACTTC.

The V and J genes are TRBV6-2 or TRBV6-3 and TRBJ2-2; D not certain. The CDR3 has 17 amino acids. Looked up from germline, CDR1 is MNHEY and CDR2 is SVGEGT. Trimming left V 5 bases short and J 3 bases short, with 19 bases between. CDR3 nucleotide sequence: TGTGCCAGCAGTCCCGACTCCGACTTCCCGTACACCGGGGAGCTGTTTTTT. The encoded protein is CASSPDSDFPYTGELFF.

The chain employs TRBV29-1 and TRBJ1-1; D call uncertain. The CDR3 sequence is 11 residues long. Trimming removed 4 bases from V and 4 bases from J, with 7 bases in between. Germline V lookup: CDR1 SQVTM, CDR2 ANQGSEA. CDR3 coding DNA: TGCAGCGTTGCTGGGAGCACTGAAGCTTTCTTT. Its translation: CSVAGSTEAFF. The entire variable domain, with the rest obtained from reference TRBV29-1 and TRBJ1-1, is as follows: SAVISQKPSRDICQRGTSLTIQCQVDSQVTMMFWYRQQPGQSLTLIATANQGSEATYESGFVIDKFPISRPNLTFSTLTVSNMSPEDSSIYLCSVAGSTEAFFGQGTRLTVV.

The chain joins TRBV6-1 to TRBJ1-5; the D gene is possibly TRBD1 (5 bases). CDR1 is MNHNS and CDR2 is SASEGT in the germline V gene. With 5 bases removed from V and 1 base from J, the gap between germline ends came to 9 bases. CDR3 length: 14 residues. Written as DNA, the CDR3 is TGTGCCAGCAGTTTCGGGGGGAGCAATCAGCCCCAGCATTTT. Amino acid sequence: CASSFGGSNQPQHF.

The chain joins TRBV7-9 to TRBJ1-4; TRBD1 matches 8 bases. The V segment lost 5 bases and the J segment 2 bases; nucleotides outside the gene matches: 4. CDR3 length: 15 amino acids. The germline V gene encodes CDR1 SEHNR and CDR2 FQNEAQ (reference sequence). The CDR3 DNA reads as TGTGCCAGCAGCAGCAGGGGGCACACTAATGAAAAACTGTTTTTT. Its translation is CASSSRGHTNEKLFF. The full variable domain, completed using reference TRBV7-9 and TRBJ1-4, is DTGVSQNPRHKITKRGQNVTFRCDPISEHNRLYWYRQTLGQGPEFLTYFQNEAQLEKSRLLSDRFSAERPKGSFSTLEIQRTEQGDSAMYLCASSSRGHTNEKLFFGSGTQLSVL.

The chain recombines TRBV11-3 with TRBJ1-1; D remains ambiguous. CDR1 is SGHNT, CDR2 YENEEA, per germline. This CDR3 is 14 amino acids long. The V end was cut by 2 bases, the J end by 7 bases, with 14 bases between. As DNA, the CDR3 is TGTGCCAGCAGCTTATCACAGCGGAGCAGTGAAGCTTTCTTT. Its translation is CASSLSQRSSEAFF.

The chain uses TRBV7-3 and TRBJ2-7, with TRBD2 matching over 11 bases. Germline lookup yields CDR1 SGHTA and CDR2 FQGTGA. Losses at the gene ends were 5 bases for V and 2 bases for J; bases not matched to a gene: 2. The CDR3 length is 14 residues. The CDR3 DNA is TGTGCCAGCAGCGTAGCGGGAGGGACCTACGAGCAGTACTTC. It yields the protein CASSVAGGTYEQYF.

The chain recombines TRBV6-2 or TRBV6-3 with TRBJ2-7; D uncertain. Germline V gives CDR1 MNHEY, CDR2 SVGEGT. The V end lost 4 bases, the J end lost 2 bases, and 12 bases lay between the germline ends. The CDR3 sequence is 14 residues long. For the CDR3, the DNA is TGTGCCAGCAGTTTAGTCATACCGGCCTACGAGCAGTACTTC. This codes for CASSLVIPAYEQYF.

This clone occurred once. The chain recombines TRBV5-6 with TRBJ1-1, with 9 bases aligning to TRBD1. The junction had 7 bases not matched to a gene; V was cut back by 5 bases and J by 5 bases. Germline V gene lookup returns CDR1 SGHDT and CDR2 YYEEEE. The CDR3 contains 14 residues. The CDR3 is CASRPGTGLTEAFF. The DNA of the CDR3 is TGTGCCAGCAGACCCGGGACAGGGCTGACTGAAGCTTTCTTT.

J is TRBJ1-1 and V is TRBV5-6; D is ambiguous. V lost 1 base, J lost 3 bases, and 10 bases lay in between. The V gene's germline CDR1 is SGHDT and CDR2 YYEEEE. The CDR3 has 14 residues. The DNA of the CDR3 is TGTGCCAGCAGCTTGCAGGTGGTATACACTGAAGCTTTCTTT. It yields the protein CASSLQVVYTEAFF.

There are a few counts of this clone. The chain recombines TRBV28 with TRBJ2-7; possible D gene TRBD2, 5 bases. V dropped 4 bases and J dropped 3 bases, with 13 bases sitting between them. Germline assignment: CDR1 MDHEN and CDR2 SYDVKM. The CDR3 has 14 residues. The CDR3 protein is CASSSGRNNYEQYF. In DNA, the CDR3 is TGTGCCAGCAGTTCGGGGAGAAACAACTACGAGCAGTACTTC.

The gene calls are TRBV3-1 (or the pseudogene TRBV3-2) and TRBJ2-2, with 8 bases fitting TRBD1. Germline V gene sequence: CDR1 LGHDT, CDR2 YNNKEL (reference sequence). The CDR3 consists of 14 residues. J lost 6 bases, V lost 6 bases, and 6 bases had no gene match. DNA of the CDR3: TGTGCCAGCAGTCTGACAGGGGTGGCCGGGGAGCTGTTTTTT. Protein sequence: CASSLTGVAGELFF.

The rearrangement uses TRBV4-1 and TRBJ1-5, with 8 positions matching TRBD1. The CDR3 runs 16 residues. CDR1 MGHRA and CDR2 YSYEKL come from the germline V gene. V lost 1 base, J lost 6 bases, and 8 bases stayed unmatched. The CDR3 region is CASSQAAGGEGQPQHF. Written as DNA, the CDR3 is TGCGCCAGCAGCCAAGCCGCAGGGGGCGAGGGTCAGCCCCAGCATTTT.

The rearrangement links TRBV5-4 to TRBJ1-5; a possible D gene is TRBD1 (5 bases). The CDR3 runs to 18 residues. The germline V and J ends were trimmed by 4 bases and 2 bases, with 22 bases remaining between them. Germline V gene lookup returns CDR1 SGHNT and CDR2 YYREEE (reference sequence). CDR3 nucleotide sequence: TGTGCCAGCAGCCACCCGCGGGGGTCAACTAGAGGCAATCAGCCCCAGCATTTT. Its translation: CASSHPRGSTRGNQPQHF.

This chain connects TRBV19 to TRBJ1-5; 7 bases are a match to TRBD1. Per the germline V gene, CDR1 is LNHDA and CDR2 is SQIVND (reference sequence). CDR3 length: 15 amino acids. V shed 1 base, J shed 4 bases, and the junction held 4 bases outside the gene matches. This CDR3 is CASSIVSGGNQPQHF. The CDR3 DNA reads as TGTGCCAGTAGTATAGTATCAGGGGGAAATCAGCCCCAGCATTTT. Complete variable domain (other parts from reference TRBV19 and TRBJ1-5): DGGITQSPKYLFRKEGQNVTLSCEQNLNHDAMYWYRQDPGQGLRLIYYSQIVNDFQKGDIAEGYSVSREKKESFPLTVTSAQKNPTAFYLCASSIVSGGNQPQHFGDGTRLSIL.